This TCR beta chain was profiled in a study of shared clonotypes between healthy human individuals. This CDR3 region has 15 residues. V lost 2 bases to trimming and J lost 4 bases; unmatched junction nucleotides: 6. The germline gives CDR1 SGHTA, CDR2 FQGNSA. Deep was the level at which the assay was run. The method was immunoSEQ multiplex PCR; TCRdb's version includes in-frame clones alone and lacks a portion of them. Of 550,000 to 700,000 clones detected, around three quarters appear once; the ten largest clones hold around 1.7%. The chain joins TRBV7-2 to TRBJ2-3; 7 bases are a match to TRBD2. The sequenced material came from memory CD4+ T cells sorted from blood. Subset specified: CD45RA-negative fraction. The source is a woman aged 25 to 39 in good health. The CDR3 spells CASSLQAGAADTQYF. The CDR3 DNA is TGTGCCAGCAGCTTACAGGCGGGAGCGGCAGATACGCAGTATTTT.